The text below deals with one T cell receptor (beta chain). Its antigen is currently unknown. This CDR3 has 12 amino acids. Germline CDR1 reads SEHNR; CDR2 reads FQNEAQ (reference sequence). With 0 bases removed from V and 10 bases from J, the gap between germline ends came to 9 bases. The sorted Tregs were CD4+CD25+CD127-/low cells. Whole-study results and caveats: In terms of TCR gene usage, tumor memory CD4+ T cells clustered together with blood and lymph node memory CD4+ cells, as well as with lymph node naive CD4+ cells. Whole repertoires were not studied in the larger cohort, only one V-J beta rearrangement.

After constant-region reverse-primer amplification, full-length variable regions underwent semi-nested PCR with Nested Universal Primer A. TCRdb reprocessed the 5' RACE reads via MiXCR and lists one record per CDR3 protein. The sample holds approximately 57,000 distinct CDR3 sequences, under 25% seen once. The sample taken for sequencing was tumor-infiltrating Tregs sorted from the breast tumor. The chain employs TRBV7-9 and TRBJ1-1; D might be TRBD1 (5 bases). The sequence was collected from a female donor with breast cancer. The CDR3 loop reads CASSLAGGRAFF. The CDR3 DNA sequence: TGTGCCAGCAGCTTAGCTGGGGGGAGAGCTTTCTTT. The complete variable domain, with remaining parts taken from reference TRBV7-9 and TRBJ1-1, reads DTGVSQNPRHKITKRGQNVTFRCDPISEHNRLYWYRQTLGQGPEFLTYFQNEAQLEKSRLLSDRFSAERPKGSFSTLEIQRTEQGDSAMYLCASSLAGGRAFFGQGTRLTVV.